The 4 T cell receptor beta chains in this list originate from one sample, sequenced in a study of CD8 T cells in ankylosing spondylitis. Each CDR3 protein is one row after TCRdb ran MiXCR on the 5' RACE reads. In the table there are approximately 92,000 distinct CDR3 sequences, 8.8% of which are singletons. The sample consisted of blood, either unsorted or a sorted T cell fraction (not recorded which). The receptor set was obtained from a male donor with ankylosing spondylitis or in good health (not recorded which).

This clonotype appeared many times. The chain uses TRBV7-6 and TRBJ2-7, with 8 bases lining up with TRBD1. Germline V lookup: CDR1 SGHVS, CDR2 FNYEAQ. The CDR3 contains 15 residues. V shed 3 bases, J shed 3 bases, and the junction held 7 bases outside the gene matches. CDR3 DNA: TGTGCCAGCAGCTTGCGGACAGGGAGTGTCTACGAGCAGTACTTC. This codes for CASSLRTGSVYEQYF.

This clonotype was seen ten or more times. This chain links TRBV7-2 with TRBJ2-4, with 8 positions matching TRBD1. The V gene's germline CDR1 is SGHTA and CDR2 FQGNSA. J lost 0 bases, V lost 5 bases, and 6 bases had no gene match. The length of the CDR3 is 16 residues. CDR3 DNA sequence: TGTGCCAGCAGCGCCCAGGGGGCCTTAGCCAAAAACATTCAGTACTTC. Amino acids: CASSAQGALAKNIQYF.

This clonotype was counted ten times or more. This chain joins TRBV2 and TRBJ2-2, with 12 nucleotides matching TRBD2. The germline V gene has CDR1 SNHLY and CDR2 FYNNEI. The CDR3 length is 15 residues. V shed 4 bases, J shed 6 bases, and the junction held 3 bases outside the gene matches. CDR3 DNA: TGTGCCAGCAGTGGACTAGCGGGGGAGTCCGGGGAGCTGTTTTTT. Translation gives CASSGLAGESGELFF.

The chain employs TRBV2 and TRBJ1-6; unclear D gene. Germline loops: CDR1 SNHLY, CDR2 FYNNEI. This CDR3 is 15 amino acids long. With 6 bases removed from V and 7 bases from J, the gap between germline ends came to 16 bases. The CDR3 region is CASSPVLGGNSPLHF. CDR3 bases: TGTGCCAGCAGCCCAGTCCTGGGAGGGAATTCACCCCTCCACTTT.